This T cell receptor (beta chain) derives from a study of T cell responses to AZD1222 COVID-19 vaccine. Assay: immunoSEQ multiplex PCR; the TCRdb copy retains only in-frame clones and omits some. Of about 79,000 clones in the sample, approximately 80% were seen once. Germline V gene sequence: CDR1 SGHRS, CDR2 YFSETQ. V gave up 0 bases and J gave up 1 base; unmatched junction bases: 3. CDR3 size: 17 residues. The chain couples TRBV5-1 to TRBJ2-1; TRBD2 matches at 11 bases. The specimen was peripheral blood, collected on day 0 of AZD1222 vaccination. This TCR derives from an adult in good health. For the CDR3, the DNA is TGCGCCAGCAGCTTGGTCTCTAGCGGGAGGTCCTACAATGAGCAGTTCTTC. Amino acid sequence: CASSLVSSGRSYNEQFF.